The next 23 T cell receptor beta chains were all read from a single sample in a study of blood T cells in healthy people across ages. PCR was performed a second time for about 6 to 11 cycles using a sample-barcoded 5' primer and a J-beta primer mix. TCRdb re-derived calls from the 5' RACE reads in MiXCR, one entry per CDR3 protein. The data show about 830,000 distinct CDR3 sequences, 60% to 80% seen once. The sequenced sample consisted of blood. All receptors derive from a man aged 30-40 years in good health.

The rearrangement uses TRBV3-1 and TRBJ2-7; D possibly corresponds to TRBD2 (5 bases). The DNA matches TRBJ2-5 better at its end, which makes the J call doubtful. The CDR3 runs to 15 residues. Germline V gene sequence: CDR1 LGHDT, CDR2 YNNKEL (reference sequence). The CDR3 reads CASSQDQLEGETQYF. The DNA for the CDR3 is TGTGCCAGCAGCCAAGATCAGTTAGAGGGAGAGACCCAGTACTTC.

This clonotype has only a few counts. The CDR3 reads CASSFQPGANVLTF. CDR3 nucleotide sequence: TGTGCCAGCAGTTTTCAACCCGGGGCCAACGTCCTGACTTTC. The rearrangement joins TRBV7-2 to TRBJ2-6; D is unresolved. The V and J ends lost 6 bases and 4 bases respectively, with 10 bases between them. Germline V gives CDR1 SGHTA, CDR2 FQGNSA. CDR3 length equals 14 residues.

The CDR3 coding sequence is TGCGCCAGCAGCCAGGAGGGACTATCCGAGGCCGATACGCAGTATTTT. As protein: CASSQEGLSEADTQYF. The gene calls are TRBV4-3 and TRBJ2-3; 7 nucleotides agree with TRBD2. Germline lookup yields CDR1 LGHNA and CDR2 YSLEER. The ends lost 3 bases at V and 6 bases at J; junction bases unmatched: 12. The CDR3 spans 16 residues.

The chain recombines TRBV10-3 with TRBJ1-2; TRBD1 aligns across 9 bases. The V segment lost 7 bases and the J segment 2 bases; nucleotides outside the gene matches: 5. The germline CDR1 and CDR2 sequences are ENHRY and SYGVKD. The CDR3 covers 14 residues. The CDR3 sequence: CAITGDRGNYGYTF. The CDR3 nucleotides are TGTGCCATCACCGGAGACAGGGGGAACTATGGCTACACCTTC.

The rearrangement links TRBV6-5 to TRBJ2-5; D gene uncertain. The J call is in doubt because the DNA end fits TRBJ2-7 better. The germline V gene encodes CDR1 MNHEY and CDR2 SVGAGI. The CDR3 extends over 14 amino acids. CDR3 coding DNA: TGTGCCAGCAGTTACCAATCCAGTTCGAACGAGCAGTACTTC. Encoded protein: CASSYQSSSNEQYF.

This chain links TRBV12-3 or TRBV12-4 with TRBJ1-5; possible D gene TRBD1, 5 bases. This CDR3 has 15 residues. Trimming cost V 5 bases and J 7 bases, with 18 bases left between them. The CDR3 sequence is CASSVWSRGAQPQHF. Here the CDR3 DNA reads TGTGCCAGCAGTGTGTGGTCTAGGGGTGCCCAGCCCCAGCATTTT.

The sample holds a few counts of this clonotype. V is TRBV6-2 or TRBV6-3 and J is TRBJ2-7; D uncertain. Per the germline V gene, CDR1 is MNHEY and CDR2 is SVGEGT. The CDR3 is made up of 13 amino acids. V dropped 6 bases and J dropped 3 bases, with 12 bases sitting between them. CDR3 DNA sequence: TGTGCCAGCAGCCGAGGTGGGAACTACGAGCAGTACTTC. It translates to CASSRGGNYEQYF.

The chain recombines TRBV12-3 or TRBV12-4 with TRBJ2-5, with D possibly being TRBD2 (5 bases). V lost 3 bases, J lost 3 bases, and 17 bases lay in between. The CDR3 runs 16 residues. The CDR3 is CASSLIELVTKETQYF. CDR3 sequence (DNA): TGTGCCAGCAGTTTGATCGAACTAGTCACCAAAGAGACCCAGTACTTC.

As DNA, the CDR3 is TGTGCCATCGGCTCCGGGGGGGGGCGGTTGTACTTC. This sequence encodes CAIGSGGGRLYF. The V and J genes are TRBV10-3 and TRBJ2-7; 8 bases map to TRBD2. The V gene end was trimmed by 8 bases and the J gene end by 12 bases; junction bases not matched to a gene: 12. The CDR3 is made up of 12 amino acids. Germline CDR1 and CDR2: ENHRY and SYGVKD.

The chain links TRBV27 to TRBJ2-6; a weak D match, TRBD1 (6 bases). V shed 6 bases and J shed 3 bases, with 12 bases lying between them. The length of the CDR3 is 15 residues. Germline lookup yields CDR1 MNHEY and CDR2 SMNVEV (reference sequence). The CDR3 here is CASRQGRNGANVLTF. The DNA of the CDR3 is TGTGCCAGCAGACAGGGAAGGAATGGGGCCAACGTCCTGACTTTC.

The J gene is TRBJ2-4, the V gene TRBV4-3; TRBD1 matches at 10 bases. J was trimmed by 6 bases and V by 4 bases; bases with no gene match: 6. Germline CDR1 LGHNA, CDR2 YSLEER. The CDR3 consists of 15 residues. CDR3 loop: CASSPLRTGGNIQYF. Written as DNA, the CDR3 is TGCGCCAGCAGCCCGCTTCGGACAGGGGGAAACATTCAGTACTTC.

The V and J genes are TRBV6-2 or TRBV6-3 and TRBJ2-7; no reliable D call. Trimming took 6 bases from V and 7 from J, leaving 13 bases between them. Per germline, CDR1 MNHEY and CDR2 SVGEGT. There are 12 residues in the CDR3. The CDR3: CASSRTRSEQYF. CDR3 nucleotide sequence: TGTGCCAGCAGCCGCACCAGGAGTGAGCAGTACTTC.

The chain combines TRBV29-1 with TRBJ2-1; no clear D. Trimming cost V 5 bases and J 8 bases, with 16 bases left between them. The CDR3 has 13 residues. The germline gives CDR1 SQVTM, CDR2 ANQGSEA. The chain's CDR3 is CSVSASVGHEQFF. CDR3 sequence (DNA): TGCAGCGTTTCTGCTTCGGTGGGTCATGAGCAGTTCTTC.

This chain uses TRBV4-3 with TRBJ2-4; 10 bases match TRBD1. The assigned J gene may be wrong: the sequence end matches TRBJ2-7 better. Germline CDR1 and CDR2: LGHNA and YSLEER. CDR3 length: 14 amino acids. The CDR3 DNA follows: TGCGCCAGCAGCCAAGATGGGACAGGGGACGAGCAGTACTTC. This codes for CASSQDGTGDEQYF.

This chain uses TRBV6-2 or TRBV6-3 with TRBJ2-1, with D possibly TRBD2 on 5 matching bases. Germline V gives CDR1 MNHEY, CDR2 SVGEGT. V was clipped by 5 bases and J by 2 bases, with 10 bases between them. This CDR3 contains 14 residues. The CDR3 nucleotides are TGTGCCAGCAGTCGGAGGTTTCCCTACAATGAGCAGTTCTTC. It translates to CASSRRFPYNEQFF.

This clonotype showed up just a few times. The J gene is TRBJ2-1, the V gene TRBV5-1; no definite D call. CDR1 and CDR2 from the germline V gene are SGHRS and YFSETQ. This CDR3 comprises 14 residues. V lost 4 bases and J lost 0, with 8 bases in between. CDR3 in amino acids: CASSTVSSYNEQFF. For the CDR3, the DNA is TGCGCCAGCAGCACAGTAAGCTCCTACAATGAGCAGTTCTTC.

V and J are TRBV20-1 and TRBJ1-2; a possible D gene is TRBD1 (5 bases). The germline gives CDR1 DFQATT, CDR2 SNEGSKA (reference sequence). Deletions cut 5 bases from V and 1 base from J, with 17 bases between. The CDR3 loop spans 15 amino acids. CDR3 nucleotide sequence: TGCAGTGCTCCCCGCCGGGGCAGAGTTAACTATGGCTACACCTTC. Its translation: CSAPRRGRVNYGYTF.

This chain links TRBV7-3 with TRBJ2-7; TRBD2 might be the D (6 bases). V lost 6 bases, J lost 3 bases, and 12 bases lay in between. The CDR3 is made up of 13 amino acids. CDR1 is SGHTA, CDR2 FQGTGA, per germline. The CDR3 reads CASSLMGGYEQYF. CDR3 in DNA: TGTGCCAGCAGTCTCATGGGGGGCTACGAGCAGTACTTC.

This chain connects TRBV6-2 or TRBV6-3 to TRBJ2-7; maybe TRBD1 (6 bases). The germline gives CDR1 MNHEY, CDR2 SVGEGT. Between the trimmed V and J ends, which lost 1 base and 7 bases, there was a span of 11 bases. The CDR3 totals 13 residues. CDR3 nucleotide sequence: TGTGCCAGCAGTTACTACCTACAGGGAGAGCAGTACTTC. Protein: CASSYYLQGEQYF.

The chain carries TRBV6-6 and TRBJ1-5; D is unclear. V gave up 2 bases and J gave up 4 bases, with 6 bases separating them. This CDR3 spans 13 amino acids. The germline gives CDR1 MNHNY, CDR2 SVGAGI (reference sequence). CDR3 sequence: CASSYRDNQPQHF. In DNA, the CDR3 is TGTGCCAGCAGTTACAGGGATAATCAGCCCCAGCATTTT.

The chain recombines TRBV7-2 with TRBJ2-5; 9 bases agree with TRBD2. Looked up from germline, CDR1 is SGHTA and CDR2 is FQGNSA. There are 16 residues in the CDR3. The ends lost 6 bases at V and 0 bases at J; junction bases unmatched: 8. CDR3 DNA: TGTGCCAGCAGGCCCTCAGCGGGGGGACACCAAGAGACCCAGTACTTC. Translation: CASRPSAGGHQETQYF.

The genes are TRBV6-5 and TRBJ2-3, with 11 bases aligning to TRBD1. The CDR3 contains 17 residues. Germline V lookup: CDR1 MNHEY, CDR2 SVGAGI. Trimming at V came to 2 bases and at J to 1 base, leaving 5 bases not matched to a gene. The chain's CDR3 is CASSYRGQGARTDTQYF. CDR3 DNA sequence: TGTGCCAGCAGTTACCGAGGACAGGGGGCGCGCACAGATACGCAGTATTTT.

This clonotype has a count of ten or more. The gene calls are TRBV10-3 and TRBJ2-7, with 8 positions matching TRBD1. CDR3 size: 15 residues. CDR1 is ENHRY, CDR2 SYGVKD, per germline. Trimming took 4 bases from V and 2 from J; bases not matched to a gene: 7. The CDR3 reads CAISGTGTGAYEQYF. The CDR3 nucleotides are TGTGCCATCAGTGGGACAGGGACAGGCGCCTACGAGCAGTACTTC.